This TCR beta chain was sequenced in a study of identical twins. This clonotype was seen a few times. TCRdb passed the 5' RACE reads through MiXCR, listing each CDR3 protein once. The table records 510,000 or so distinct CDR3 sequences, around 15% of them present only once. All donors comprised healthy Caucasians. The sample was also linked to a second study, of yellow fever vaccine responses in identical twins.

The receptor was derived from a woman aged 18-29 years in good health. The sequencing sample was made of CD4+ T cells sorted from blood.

DNA of the CDR3: TGTGCCAGCAGCACCGGCCACAATACCTACGAGCAGTACTTC. Translating it yields CASSTGHNTYEQYF. The rearrangement joins TRBV9 to TRBJ2-7; unclear D gene. The germline V and J ends were trimmed by 4 bases and 2 bases, with 13 bases remaining between them. The CDR3 runs to 14 residues. The germline CDR1 and CDR2 sequences are SGDLS and YYNGEE. Drawing the rest from reference TRBV9 and TRBJ2-7, the complete variable domain is DSGVTQTPKHLITATGQRVTLRCSPRSGDLSVYWYQQSLDQGLQFLIQYYNGEERAKGNILERFSAQQFPDLHSELNLSSLELGDSALYFCASSTGHNTYEQYFGPGTRLTVT.